These 27 T cell receptor beta chains came from one sample sequenced in a study of T cell responses to AZD1222 COVID-19 vaccine. Profiling relied on immunoSEQ multiplex PCR, and the TCRdb table lists in-frame clones only, not all of them. Of around 150,000 clones listed, roughly 94% are singletons. The sequencing here drew on peripheral blood, taken on day 0 of AZD1222 vaccination. Every receptor here comes from an adult in good health.

This sequence joins TRBV7-9 and TRBJ1-1; no clear D. Germline V gives CDR1 SEHNR, CDR2 FQNEAQ (reference sequence). V gave up 0 bases and J gave up 8 bases, with 4 bases separating them. This CDR3 region has 11 residues. The CDR3 spells CASSLAREAFF. CDR3 DNA: TGTGCCAGCAGCTTAGCCCGAGAAGCTTTCTTT.

The genes are TRBV4-1 and TRBJ1-3, with no clear D. Germline values: CDR1 MGHRA, CDR2 YSYEKL. CDR3 length: 14 residues. V was cut by 2 bases and J by 7 bases, with 12 bases left in between. CDR3 region: CASSQRGEMNTIYF. CDR3 nucleotide sequence: TGCGCCAGCAGCCAACGTGGGGAAATGAACACCATATATTTT.

This clone was recorded a few times. The chain links TRBV5-1 to TRBJ2-7; no definite D call. Trimming left V 3 bases short and J 3 bases short, with 13 bases between. The V gene's germline CDR1 is SGHRS and CDR2 YFSETQ. There are 14 residues in the CDR3. The CDR3 DNA reads as TGCGCCAGCAGCTCAACGTACTCCCGCTACGAGCAGTACTTC. This encodes CASSSTYSRYEQYF.

The CDR3 bases are TGCAGCGTTGAACGGAACACTGAAGCTTTCTTT. Its translation: CSVERNTEAFF. The V and J genes are TRBV29-1 and TRBJ1-1; D is uncertain. The germline CDR1 and CDR2 sequences are SQVTM and ANQGSEA. This CDR3 has 11 amino acids. V was clipped by 2 bases and J by 1 base, with 2 bases between them.

This chain links TRBV23-1 with TRBJ2-3, with D uncertain. TRBV23-1 is labeled an ORF, and its function is uncertain. This CDR3 region has 11 residues. Trimming stripped 4 bases from V and 3 bases from J, with 2 bases between. The CDR3 nucleotides are TGCGCCAGCAGTCTTACAGATACGCAGTATTTT. Residues: CASSLTDTQYF.

This clone was found a few times. The V and J genes are TRBV20-1 and TRBJ2-7; D remains ambiguous. V was clipped by 6 bases and J by 7 bases, with 10 bases between them. Germline CDR1 DFQATT, CDR2 SNEGSKA (reference sequence). This CDR3 region has 10 residues. Here the CDR3 reads CSAWRGEQYF. The CDR3 DNA reads TGCAGTGCGTGGAGAGGAGAGCAGTACTTC.

The sample holds many counts of this clone. The sample holds other DNA sequences that translate to the same CDR3. The V call is TRBV6-4, the J call TRBJ2-2, with unresolved D. The length of the CDR3 is 13 residues. V was trimmed by 0 bases and J by 5 bases, leaving 4 bases between them. Germline CDR1 reads MRHNA; CDR2 reads SNTAGT. The CDR3 region has the DNA TGTGCCAGCAGTGACTCGGGAACCGGGGAGCTGTTTTTT. Translated, it gives CASSDSGTGELFF.

This chain links TRBV15 with TRBJ1-6, with D possibly TRBD1 on 5 matching bases. The germline CDR1 and CDR2 sequences are LNHNV and YYDKDF (reference sequence). The CDR3 covers 15 residues. Trimming shortened V by 0 bases and J by 8 bases, and 11 bases separated the two germline ends. CDR3 sequence: CATSRDPRGDSPLHF. CDR3 bases: TGTGCCACCAGCAGAGATCCGAGAGGGGATTCACCCCTCCACTTT.

The J gene is TRBJ1-5, the V gene TRBV6-5; TRBD1 is a possible D gene (6 bases). The CDR3 is 13 amino acids. Deletions cut 7 bases from V and 4 bases from J, with 11 bases between. Germline values: CDR1 MNHEY, CDR2 SVGAGI. This CDR3 reads CASTPDRNQPQHF. The CDR3 DNA reads as TGTGCCAGCACTCCGGACAGAAATCAGCCCCAGCATTTT.

The chain combines TRBV5-5 with TRBJ2-7; the D is unclear. The germline V gene encodes CDR1 SGHKS and CDR2 YYEKEE (reference sequence). This CDR3 spans 12 amino acids. V was cut by 0 bases and J by 4 bases, with 5 bases left in between. The CDR3 sequence is CASSLETYEQYF. The CDR3, as DNA: TGTGCCAGCAGCTTGGAAACGTACGAGCAGTACTTC.

This clone was counted only a few times. The J gene is TRBJ2-2, the V gene TRBV6-5, with TRBD1 identical over 7 bases. V shed 6 bases and J 1 base; nucleotides not matched to a gene: 2. The CDR3 is made up of 14 amino acids. Per germline, CDR1 MNHEY and CDR2 SVGAGI. CDR3 DNA: TGTGCCAGCAGCCGGGACAGGAACACCGGGGAGCTGTTTTTT. As protein: CASSRDRNTGELFF.

The chain links TRBV10-2 to TRBJ2-5; D remains unclear. The CDR3 is 12 residues long. Germline-derived CDR1 and CDR2 are WSHSY and SAAADI. V shed 1 base and J shed 5 bases, with 5 bases lying between them. CDR3 nucleotides: TGCGCCAGCAGTGAGTGGCGCGAGACCCAGTACTTC. Its translation is CASSEWRETQYF.

The chain links TRBV7-9 to TRBJ2-7; 8 bases are a match to TRBD1. This CDR3 has 15 residues. V shed 0 bases, J shed 5 bases, and the junction held 6 bases outside the gene matches. Germline CDR1 reads SEHNR; CDR2 reads FQNEAQ (reference sequence). In nucleotides, the CDR3 is TGTGCCAGCAGCTTAGCGGGACAGGACACACACGAGCAGTACTTC. Translated, it gives CASSLAGQDTHEQYF.

The chain recombines TRBV19 with TRBJ1-1, with D unresolved. This CDR3 has 14 residues. The V end was cut by 4 bases, the J end by 0 bases, with 9 bases between. Per the germline V gene, CDR1 is LNHDA and CDR2 is SQIVND (reference sequence). The CDR3 loop is CASSNGLLNTEAFF. Here the CDR3 DNA reads TGTGCCAGTAGTAATGGACTGTTGAACACTGAAGCTTTCTTT. The complete variable domain, with remaining parts taken from reference TRBV19 and TRBJ1-1, reads DGGITQSPKYLFRKEGQNVTLSCEQNLNHDAMYWYRQDPGQGLRLIYYSQIVNDFQKGDIAEGYSVSREKKESFPLTVTSAQKNPTAFYLCASSNGLLNTEAFFGQGTRLTVV.

This chain joins TRBV11-3 and TRBJ2-1; the D is unclear. This CDR3 comprises 15 residues. V was cut by 5 bases and J by 5 bases, with 16 bases left in between. The germline gives CDR1 SGHNT, CDR2 YENEEA. The CDR3 bases are TGTGCCAGCAGCCCCCGGGTGGGGTTGGACAATGAGCAGTTCTTC. Protein sequence: CASSPRVGLDNEQFF.

The chain carries TRBV28 and TRBJ2-1; tentatively, D is TRBD2 (5 bases). V dropped 5 bases and J dropped 0 bases, with 8 bases sitting between them. The CDR3 loop spans 14 amino acids. CDR1 and CDR2 (germline): MDHEN, SYDVKM. The CDR3 spells CASSPGSSYNEQFF. The CDR3 nucleotides read TGTGCCAGCAGTCCGGGGAGCTCCTACAATGAGCAGTTCTTC.

The chain has TRBV7-8 and TRBJ2-2; tentatively, D is TRBD2 (6 bases). With 1 base removed from V and 6 bases from J, the gap between germline ends came to 15 bases. The CDR3 is 16 residues long. From germline, CDR1 is SGHVS and CDR2 FQNEAQ. CDR3 amino acids: CASSLGGTPLAGELFF. CDR3 DNA: TGTGCCAGCAGCTTAGGAGGGACTCCCCTCGCCGGGGAGCTGTTTTTT.

The rearrangement joins TRBV6-5 to TRBJ2-4; D might be TRBD1 (6 bases). The CDR3 is 13 residues long. V shed 7 bases and J shed 4 bases, with 11 bases lying between them. Per the germline V gene, CDR1 is MNHEY and CDR2 is SVGAGI. The CDR3 nucleotides read TGTGCCAGCATCAGGGACACGAAAAACATTCAGTACTTC. Encoded protein: CASIRDTKNIQYF.

The rearrangement links TRBV29-1 to TRBJ1-1, with D hard to call. CDR1 and CDR2 from the germline V gene are SQVTM and ANQGSEA. V lost 2 bases to trimming and J lost 5 bases, with 12 bases between them. The CDR3 consists of 13 residues. The CDR3 nucleotides are TGCAGCGTTGAAAAGGGTGGAGGAACTGAAGCTTTCTTT. Protein: CSVEKGGGTEAFF.

The chain uses TRBV11-2 and TRBJ1-6, with TRBD1 as a possible D gene (6 bases). V was shortened by 5 bases and J by 9 bases, with 14 bases between the two germline ends. The CDR3 consists of 14 residues. Germline V gene lookup returns CDR1 SGHAT and CDR2 FQNNGV. For the CDR3, the DNA is TGTGCCAGCAGCCGCACAGGGTTTCGTTCACCCCTCCACTTT. This translates into CASSRTGFRSPLHF.

The chain has TRBV6-5 and TRBJ1-2, with D maybe TRBD1 (6 bases). The V gene's germline CDR1 is MNHEY and CDR2 SVGAGI. Between the trimmed V and J ends, which lost 6 bases and 8 bases, there was a span of 19 bases. The CDR3 has 14 amino acids. The CDR3 reads CASSLRQEGIGYTF. In DNA, the CDR3 is TGTGCCAGCAGCCTACGACAGGAAGGGATCGGCTACACCTTC.

The chain couples TRBV5-4 to TRBJ2-3; 11 positions agree with TRBD1. CDR1 and CDR2 (germline): SGHNT, YYREEE (reference sequence). The CDR3 has 16 residues. V trimming: 0 bases; J trimming: 2 bases; junction bases outside the gene matches: 2. The CDR3 loop is CASSLADRGPTDTQYF. CDR3 DNA: TGTGCCAGCAGCTTGGCGGACAGGGGGCCCACAGATACGCAGTATTTT.

The V gene is TRBV30, the J gene TRBJ1-2; a possible D gene is TRBD1 (6 bases). The V gene lost 0 bases and the J gene lost 4 bases, with 18 bases spanning the gap. CDR1 GTSNPN and CDR2 SVGIG come from the germline V gene (reference sequence). The CDR3 covers 16 residues. CDR3 DNA sequence: TGTGCCTGGAGTGTAAGGGGCCCACAGGGTTCCTATGGCTACACCTTC. Residues: CAWSVRGPQGSYGYTF.

V is TRBV29-1 and J is TRBJ2-7; a weak D match, TRBD1 (5 bases). The V gene lost 5 bases and the J gene lost 2 bases, with 10 bases spanning the gap. Per germline, CDR1 SQVTM and CDR2 ANQGSEA. The CDR3 covers 12 residues. The DNA of the CDR3 is TGCAGCGTTTCAGACAGCACCTACGAGCAGTACTTC. This encodes CSVSDSTYEQYF.

The sample holds a few counts of this clone. This sequence joins TRBV5-1 and TRBJ2-7; D might be TRBD1 or TRBD2, each matching 5 bases. The germline gives CDR1 SGHRS, CDR2 YFSETQ. The V end lost 4 bases, the J end lost 3 bases, and 23 bases lay between the germline ends. This CDR3 has 17 residues. The CDR3 DNA reads TGCGCCAGCAGCCCTGGGGGTAGTAGGGGCTGGAGCTACGAGCAGTACTTC. As protein: CASSPGGSRGWSYEQYF.

The J gene is TRBJ1-2, the V gene TRBV19; TRBD1 matches at 8 bases. V was clipped by 5 bases and J by 8 bases; unmatched bases: 13. CDR1 is LNHDA, CDR2 SQIVND, per germline (reference sequence). The CDR3 has 15 residues. The chain's CDR3 is CASSFTGTGLGGYTF. The CDR3 nucleotides are TGTGCCAGTAGTTTCACCGGGACAGGTTTGGGCGGCTACACCTTC.

The chain employs TRBV11-2 and TRBJ2-7; D possibly uses TRBD1 or TRBD2 (5 bases each). V was clipped by 4 bases and J by 0 bases, with 22 bases between them. CDR1 and CDR2 from the germline V gene are SGHAT and FQNNGV. The CDR3 is 18 amino acids. The CDR3 here is CASSWGLEGSVSSYEQYF. For the CDR3, the DNA is TGTGCCAGCAGCTGGGGCCTCGAGGGCAGCGTGAGCTCCTACGAGCAGTACTTC.